The sequence of this TCR beta chain was determined in a study of response to subunit inactivated influenza vaccine. Whole-study findings and limits: Only a handful of new T cells, the authors suggested, are recruited with each seasonal influenza vaccination.

This CDR3 contains 15 residues. Trimming removed 0 bases from V and 1 base from J, with 9 bases in between. Germline CDR1 SGDLS, CDR2 YYNGEE. TCRdb reprocessed the RT-PCR reads via MiXCR and lists one record per CDR3 protein. The sample holds some 500,000 distinct CDR3 sequences; more than 15% are singletons and the top ten take less than 4%. In the case of this clonotype: No antigen is known for it.

The chain recombines TRBV9 with TRBJ2-3, with D possibly being TRBD2 (6 bases). Sequenced here: CD4+ T cells sorted from PBMCs, sampled less than 30 months after vaccination. The sequence was obtained from a man between 50 and 70 years old who received an inactivated influenza vaccine. The CDR3 loop is CASSVGQRGTDTQYF. CDR3 sequence (DNA): TGTGCCAGCAGCGTAGGCCAGCGGGGCACAGATACGCAGTATTTT. The complete variable domain, with remaining parts taken from reference TRBV9 and TRBJ2-3, reads DSGVTQTPKHLITATGQRVTLRCSPRSGDLSVYWYQQSLDQGLQFLIQYYNGEERAKGNILERFSAQQFPDLHSELNLSSLELGDSALYFCASSVGQRGTDTQYFGPGTRLTVL.